This entry lists 26 T cell receptor beta chains sequenced from one sample in a study of T cell responses to AZD1222 COVID-19 vaccine. Sequencing used immunoSEQ multiplex PCR; TCRdb keeps in-frame clones, though not all of them. The sample yields 150,000 to 200,000 clones, 92% seen once. The material sequenced was peripheral blood, taken 28 days after the second AZD1222 dose. These receptors all come from an adult who received the AZD1222 COVID-19 vaccine.

The chain couples TRBV10-1 to TRBJ2-1, with D perhaps matching TRBD2 (6 bases). Germline CDR1 is WNHNN and CDR2 is SYGVQD (reference sequence). V was cut by 2 bases and J by 7 bases, with 12 bases left in between. The CDR3 extends over 14 amino acids. CDR3 loop: CASSEGGVVNEQFF. The CDR3 DNA reads as TGCGCCAGCAGTGAGGGCGGGGTGGTAAATGAGCAGTTCTTC.

The rearrangement joins TRBV19 to TRBJ1-1; 7 bases map to TRBD1. The germline gives CDR1 LNHDA, CDR2 SQIVND (reference sequence). With 10 bases clipped from V and 4 bases from J, the junction kept 6 bases outside the gene matches. This CDR3 is built from 12 residues. The CDR3 nucleotides are TGTGCCACCTCGACAGGGCCCACTGAAGCTTTCTTT. Amino acid sequence: CATSTGPTEAFF.

The gene calls are TRBV9 and TRBJ2-1; D is uncertain. Germline V gene data show CDR1 as SGDLS and CDR2 as YYNGEE. This CDR3 has 15 residues. V dropped 1 base and J dropped 0 bases, with 8 bases sitting between them. The CDR3 protein is CASSVHDSSYNEQFF. CDR3 DNA sequence: TGTGCCAGCAGCGTACACGATAGCTCCTACAATGAGCAGTTCTTC.

This rearrangement joins TRBV18 to TRBJ1-2, with 7 bases that match TRBD1. CDR1 KGHSH and CDR2 LQKENI come from the germline V gene. This CDR3 region has 14 residues. Unmatched junction bases numbered 4, after V lost 0 bases and J lost 6 bases. The CDR3 bases are TGTGCCAGCTCACCACCGGACAGGTTGAATGGCTACACCTTC. Encoded protein: CASSPPDRLNGYTF.

The V call is TRBV19, the J call TRBJ1-5, with TRBD1 matching 9 bases. This CDR3 is 16 amino acids long. The germline gives CDR1 LNHDA, CDR2 SQIVND (reference sequence). V was pared by 5 bases and J by 5 bases, with 10 bases of the junction left unmatched. CDR3 DNA sequence: TGTGCCAGTAGTGATCCGGGACAGGGTCAAGATCAGCCCCAGCATTTT. Translating gives CASSDPGQGQDQPQHF.

The V gene is TRBV2, the J gene TRBJ2-7, with D possibly called TRBD1 or TRBD2 (5 bases each). The germline V gene has CDR1 SNHLY and CDR2 FYNNEI. This CDR3 spans 12 amino acids. Trimming removed 8 bases from V and 4 bases from J, with 12 bases in between. The CDR3 DNA sequence: TGTGCCAGCCGGGGCGATGATTACGAGCAGTACTTC. Translating gives CASRGDDYEQYF.

The chain is built from TRBV27 and TRBJ2-3; 9 bases are a match to TRBD2. Germline values: CDR1 MNHEY, CDR2 SMNVEV (reference sequence). V shed 7 bases, J shed 7 bases, and the junction held 24 bases outside the gene matches. The CDR3 runs to 19 residues. The CDR3 spells CASTSRTSGPGLLPYTQYF. CDR3 sequence (DNA): TGTGCCAGCACCTCTCGAACTAGCGGGCCGGGGCTCCTCCCTTATACGCAGTATTTT.

This sequence joins TRBV5-8 and TRBJ2-7; 10 bases line up with TRBD1. This CDR3 has 17 residues. The V gene's germline CDR1 is SGHTS and CDR2 YDEGEE. V lost 0 bases, J lost 0 bases, and 6 bases stayed unmatched. The CDR3 DNA reads TGTGCCAGCAGCTTGGCGCCGGGACAGGGGAGCTCCTACGAGCAGTACTTC. It encodes CASSLAPGQGSSYEQYF.

The rearrangement joins TRBV2 to TRBJ2-7; tentative D call: TRBD2 (5 bases). Germline CDR1 reads SNHLY; CDR2 reads FYNNEI. CDR3 size: 13 residues. V dropped 4 bases and J dropped 2 bases, with 9 bases sitting between them. The chain's CDR3 is CASSGDGTYEQYF. DNA for the CDR3: TGTGCCAGCAGTGGCGACGGGACCTACGAGCAGTACTTC.

V and J are TRBV14 and TRBJ1-4; D gene unclear. The germline V gene encodes CDR1 SGHDN and CDR2 FVKESK. This CDR3 spans 15 amino acids. Trimming shortened V by 4 bases and J by 4 bases, and 13 bases separated the two germline ends. CDR3 amino acids: CASSLRQGLNEKLFF. The CDR3 nucleotides read TGTGCCAGCAGCCTACGACAAGGTCTTAATGAAAAACTGTTTTTT.

About this clone itself: Mismatch with germline at one junction end may stem from a read error. CDR3 coding DNA: TGTGCCAGCAGTGACTCCAGGACACCCTATGGCTACACCTTC. Its translation is CASSDSRTPYGYTF. The chain recombines TRBV6-5 with TRBJ1-2; D is possibly TRBD1 (5 bases). The CDR3 is 14 residues long. Germline CDR1 and CDR2: MNHEY and SVGAGI.

This clone was seen more than once but under ten times. The rearrangement uses TRBV28 and TRBJ2-1, with TRBD2 matching 7 bases. Unmatched junction bases numbered 6, after V lost 3 bases and J lost 4 bases. Per the germline V gene, CDR1 is MDHEN and CDR2 is SYDVKM. The CDR3 is 15 amino acids. CDR3 region: CASSLGGEPYNEQFF. The CDR3 DNA follows: TGTGCCAGCAGTTTGGGGGGGGAGCCATACAATGAGCAGTTCTTC.

The chain employs TRBV18 and TRBJ2-7; the match to TRBD1 covers 9 bases. Looked up from germline, CDR1 is KGHSH and CDR2 is LQKENI. Unmatched junction bases numbered 0, after V lost 0 bases and J lost 6 bases. This CDR3 has 13 amino acids. CDR3 sequence: CASSPPDRGEQYF. DNA for the CDR3: TGTGCCAGCTCACCACCGGACAGGGGCGAGCAGTACTTC. Complete variable domain (other parts from reference TRBV18 and TRBJ2-7): NAGVMQNPRHLVRRRGQEARLRCSPMKGHSHVYWYRQLPEEGLKFMVYLQKENIIDESGMPKERFSAEFPKEGPSILRIQQVVRGDSAAYFCASSPPDRGEQYFGPGTRLTVT.

The CDR3 nucleotides read TGTGCCAGTAGTATCAGCAGGGGTGAAAAACTGTTTTTT. It yields the protein CASSISRGEKLFF. This sequence joins TRBV19 and TRBJ1-4; TRBD1 might be the D (6 bases). The V end was cut by 3 bases, the J end by 7 bases, with 9 bases between. The CDR3 extends over 13 amino acids. Germline V gene data show CDR1 as LNHDA and CDR2 as SQIVND (reference sequence).

The chain combines TRBV9 with TRBJ2-3; 8 nucleotides line up with TRBD1. V was pared by 4 bases and J by 2 bases, with 6 bases of the junction left unmatched. The CDR3 runs 15 residues. From germline, CDR1 is SGDLS and CDR2 YYNGEE. The CDR3 DNA reads as TGTGCCAGCAGCTTGCGGACAGGGAACACAGATACGCAGTATTTT. Its protein product is CASSLRTGNTDTQYF.

In regard to this clone: This sample includes further DNA sequences coding for the same CDR3. The genes are TRBV7-9 and TRBJ1-1, with 9 bases identical to TRBD1. The CDR3 has 15 residues. J lost 0 bases, V lost 4 bases, and 3 bases had no gene match. From germline, CDR1 is SEHNR and CDR2 FQNEAQ (reference sequence). The CDR3 reads CASSSGQGMNTEAFF. The CDR3 DNA reads TGTGCCAGCAGCTCCGGACAGGGGATGAACACTGAAGCTTTCTTT.

The chain has TRBV19 and TRBJ2-2; D is unresolved. This CDR3 is built from 13 residues. The germline V and J ends were trimmed by 3 bases and 4 bases, with 6 bases remaining between them. CDR1 LNHDA and CDR2 SQIVND come from the germline V gene (reference sequence). The CDR3 coding sequence is TGTGCCAGTAGTATCGCGAGCACCGGGGAGCTGTTTTTT. It translates to CASSIASTGELFF.

The V and J genes are TRBV7-2 and TRBJ2-3, with D uncertain. The CDR3 is 16 residues long. Germline V gene lookup returns CDR1 SGHTA and CDR2 FQGNSA. With 1 base removed from V and 6 bases from J, the gap between germline ends came to 17 bases. CDR3 nucleotide sequence: TGTGCCAGCAGCTTAGTTGGCTATCGGGCCCGCGATACGCAGTATTTT. Translation gives CASSLVGYRARDTQYF.

This chain joins TRBV7-2 and TRBJ1-5; D perhaps matches TRBD1 (5 bases). Germline assignment: CDR1 SGHTA and CDR2 FQGNSA. The CDR3 totals 15 residues. Trimming stripped 1 base from V and 5 bases from J, with 12 bases between. CDR3 sequence (DNA): TGTGCCAGCAGCTTAGATGGGGGGGGGTATCAGCCCCAGCATTTT. This encodes CASSLDGGGYQPQHF.

This chain uses TRBV27 with TRBJ2-7, with TRBD2 matching 9 bases. The CDR3 extends over 14 amino acids. The V gene's germline CDR1 is MNHEY and CDR2 SMNVEV (reference sequence). V was clipped by 1 base and J by 5 bases; unmatched bases: 3. CDR3 bases: TGTGCCAGCAGTTTATTTCGCGGGAGGGACGAGCAGTACTTC. Residues: CASSLFRGRDEQYF.

This clone was observed once. This chain connects TRBV10-2 to TRBJ2-2; D is possibly TRBD1 (6 bases). The CDR3 totals 16 residues. Germline lookup yields CDR1 WSHSY and CDR2 SAAADI. The ends were cut back, 2 bases at V and 6 bases at J, with 16 bases in the middle. Here the CDR3 DNA reads TGCGCCAGCAGTGAGGACAGGCCAATGGGGGCCGGGGAGCTGTTTTTT. Translation gives CASSEDRPMGAGELFF.

The chain uses TRBV28 and TRBJ2-1, with D maybe TRBD1 (6 bases). Germline CDR1 is MDHEN and CDR2 is SYDVKM. The CDR3 length is 16 residues. The germline V and J ends were trimmed by 3 bases and 0 bases, with 12 bases remaining between them. The CDR3 sequence: CASSFPGHSSYNEQFF. In DNA, the CDR3 is TGTGCCAGCAGTTTCCCGGGACACAGCTCCTACAATGAGCAGTTCTTC.

The chain combines TRBV10-3 with TRBJ2-3; no reliable D call. Germline-derived CDR1 and CDR2 are ENHRY and SYGVKD. The CDR3 sequence is 13 residues long. The V end lost 10 bases, the J end lost 0 bases, and 11 bases lay between the germline ends. The CDR3 is CATVGPSTDTQYF. The CDR3 DNA reads as TGTGCCACCGTAGGACCCAGCACAGATACGCAGTATTTT.

This sequence joins TRBV27 and TRBJ1-1; 9 nucleotides agree with TRBD1. The CDR3 sequence is 15 residues long. V was pared by 5 bases and J by 1 base, with 5 bases of the junction left unmatched. Germline V lookup: CDR1 MNHEY, CDR2 SMNVEV (reference sequence). CDR3 loop: CASSTNRGRNTEAFF. The CDR3 DNA follows: TGTGCCAGCAGTACCAACAGGGGGCGGAACACTGAAGCTTTCTTT.

The genes are TRBV6-4 and TRBJ1-1; D not certain. Trimming shortened V by 9 bases and J by 5 bases, and 19 bases separated the two germline ends. Germline lookup yields CDR1 MRHNA and CDR2 SNTAGT. The CDR3 has 14 amino acids. The CDR3 DNA sequence: TGTGCCAGTCTCCTGCCAGCGACCGGAACTGAAGCTTTCTTT. Its translation is CASLLPATGTEAFF.

The CDR3 coding sequence is TGTGCCAGCAGCAGCCGACAGTCTAACTATGGCTACACCTTC. Its translation: CASSSRQSNYGYTF. The chain couples TRBV7-9 to TRBJ1-2; a weak D match, TRBD1 (5 bases). Per germline, CDR1 SEHNR and CDR2 FQNEAQ (reference sequence). The CDR3 is 14 amino acids. The germline V and J ends were trimmed by 5 bases and 0 bases, with 10 bases remaining between them.